Presented here are 32 T cell receptor beta chains from one specimen sequenced in a study of identical twins. TCRdb reprocessed the 5' RACE reads via MiXCR and lists one record per CDR3 protein. The data hold roughly 1,500,000 distinct CDR3 sequences, with less than 40% observed a single time. Sequenced material: cord blood. These receptors were obtained from a newborn girl in good health.

Only a few counts were recorded for this clonotype. The CDR3 nucleotides read TGTGCCACCAGTGCCTCTCTAGCGGGAACTTCCATAGGTGAGCAGTTCTTC. Translated, it gives CATSASLAGTSIGEQFF. The chain carries TRBV24-1 and TRBJ2-1, with TRBD2 matching 9 bases. Germline trimming cut 5 bases from V and 9 bases from J; bases unmatched to any gene: 16. Germline lookup yields CDR1 KGHDR and CDR2 SFDVKD. This CDR3 contains 17 residues.

This clonotype was seen ten or more times. The DNA of the CDR3 is TGTGCCAGCAGCCCCCGGACAGCTAATGAAAAACTGTTTTTT. It is translated as CASSPRTANEKLFF. J is TRBJ1-4 and V is TRBV7-2, with a weak D call TRBD1 (6 bases). V was trimmed by 5 bases and J by 3 bases, leaving 10 bases between them. In germline, CDR1 is SGHTA, CDR2 FQGNSA. This CDR3 spans 14 amino acids. The complete variable domain, with remaining parts taken from reference TRBV7-2 and TRBJ1-4, reads GAGVSQSPSNKVTEKGKDVELRCDPISGHTALYWYRQSLGQGLEFLIYFQGNSAPDKSGLPSDRFSAERTGGSVSTLTIQRTQQEDSAVYLCASSPRTANEKLFFGSGTQLSVL.

CDR3 DNA sequence: TGCAGTGCTAGAGTGGACGGACGGGGGGAAAAACTGTTTTTT. Its protein is CSARVDGRGEKLFF. The rearrangement links TRBV20-1 to TRBJ1-4, with a tentative D call TRBD1 (5 bases). CDR1 and CDR2 (germline): DFQATT, SNEGSKA (reference sequence). The CDR3 consists of 14 residues. V shed 1 base and J shed 8 bases, with 14 bases lying between them.

J is TRBJ2-7 and V is TRBV7-2; 9 bases match TRBD1. Germline CDR1 SGHTA, CDR2 FQGNSA. The V and J ends lost 1 base and 3 bases, in that order; junction bases with no gene match: 4. This CDR3 contains 15 residues. This CDR3 is CASSLGRDRVYEQYF. Written as DNA, the CDR3 is TGTGCCAGCAGCTTAGGTAGGGACAGGGTCTACGAGCAGTACTTC.

This clonotype came up a few times. This chain joins TRBV6-2 or TRBV6-3 and TRBJ2-1; a weak D match, TRBD1 (6 bases). V shed 2 bases and J shed 6 bases, with 14 bases lying between them. Germline-derived CDR1 and CDR2 are MNHEY and SVGEGT. CDR3 length equals 15 residues. The CDR3 DNA sequence: TGTGCCAGCAGTTACGTCCCGGGACAAGGCAATGAGCAGTTCTTC. Its protein product is CASSYVPGQGNEQFF.

The chain employs TRBV5-1 and TRBJ2-6; tentatively, D is TRBD1 (6 bases). CDR1 is SGHRS and CDR2 is YFSETQ in the germline V gene. Trimming pared 4 bases from V and 0 bases from J, leaving 17 bases between. The CDR3 covers 18 residues. For the CDR3, the DNA is TGCGCCAGCAGCAGTAAGACAGGTTCGAGCTCTGGGGCCAACGTCCTGACTTTC. Translated, it gives CASSSKTGSSSGANVLTF.

V and J are TRBV7-9 and TRBJ2-4, with 8 nucleotides matching TRBD2. The CDR3 contains 16 residues. V lost 1 base to trimming and J lost 7 bases; unmatched junction nucleotides: 9. CDR1 and CDR2 from the germline V gene are SEHNR and FQNEAQ (reference sequence). The CDR3 sequence: CASSLGSASGLNIQYF. In DNA, the CDR3 is TGTGCCAGCAGCTTAGGTTCGGCTAGCGGGCTGAACATTCAGTACTTC.

The sample holds many counts of this clonotype. J is TRBJ2-7 and V is TRBV20-1, with TRBD1 matching 8 bases. The CDR3 is 12 residues long. The germline V gene encodes CDR1 DFQATT and CDR2 SNEGSKA (reference sequence). The CDR3 coding sequence is TGCAGCGCTCGGGACAGGATCTACGAGCAGTACTTC. Amino acid sequence: CSARDRIYEQYF.

This clonotype was seen a few times. The chain couples TRBV10-2 to TRBJ1-1; D gene ambiguous. V lost 6 bases to trimming and J lost 7 bases, with 15 bases between them. The CDR3 sequence is 13 residues long. The V gene's germline CDR1 is WSHSY and CDR2 SAAADI. This chain's CDR3 is CASRRRAEGEAFF. CDR3 sequence (DNA): TGCGCCAGCAGGAGGAGGGCGGAAGGTGAAGCTTTCTTT.

The table lists this clonotype with a few counts. This chain joins TRBV27 and TRBJ1-5; a weak D match, TRBD1 (5 bases). This CDR3 is built from 14 residues. Trimming stripped 3 bases from V and 5 bases from J, with 11 bases between. Germline V CDR1 and CDR2: MNHEY, SMNVEV (reference sequence). This chain's CDR3 is CASSFTGDDQPQHF. The CDR3 DNA sequence: TGTGCCAGCAGTTTCACAGGTGACGATCAGCCCCAGCATTTT.

This clonotype was detected only a few times. The chain couples TRBV6-1 to TRBJ2-3; 12 bases fit TRBD2. CDR1 and CDR2 (germline): MNHNS, SASEGT. V gave up 1 base and J gave up 5 bases; unmatched junction bases: 4. CDR3 length: 16 residues. The CDR3 is CASSEGLAGGVDTQYF. The CDR3, as DNA: TGTGCCAGCAGTGAAGGGCTAGCGGGAGGGGTAGATACGCAGTATTTT.

The chain joins TRBV20-1 to TRBJ1-1; possible D gene TRBD1, 6 bases. The CDR3 is 11 amino acids. V was shortened by 5 bases and J by 4 bases, with 8 bases between the two germline ends. Germline V CDR1 and CDR2: DFQATT, SNEGSKA (reference sequence). Here the CDR3 reads CSAQGSTEAFF. The CDR3 DNA reads TGCAGTGCTCAGGGGAGCACTGAAGCTTTCTTT.

This chain links TRBV20-1 with TRBJ2-5, with D maybe TRBD1 (5 bases). In germline, CDR1 is DFQATT, CDR2 SNEGSKA (reference sequence). The length of the CDR3 is 13 residues. The V end was cut by 3 bases, the J end by 4 bases, with 12 bases between. Written as DNA, the CDR3 is TGCAGTGCTAGGGAACAGGTTGGAGAGACCCAGTACTTC. Its protein product is CSAREQVGETQYF.

V and J are TRBV6-1 and TRBJ2-1, with D possibly called TRBD1 or TRBD2 (5 bases each). V lost 6 bases to trimming and J lost 4 bases, with 19 bases between them. Germline V gives CDR1 MNHNS, CDR2 SASEGT. This CDR3 region has 16 residues. This chain's CDR3 is CASRVDGPRGYNEQFF. The CDR3 region has the DNA TGTGCCAGCAGAGTGGACGGCCCGAGGGGTTACAATGAGCAGTTCTTC.

The genes are TRBV6-2 or TRBV6-3 and TRBJ2-7; D is perhaps TRBD1 (6 bases). The ends were cut back, 0 bases at V and 0 bases at J, with 15 bases in the middle. Germline values: CDR1 MNHEY, CDR2 SVGEGT. The CDR3 spans 17 residues. In DNA form, the CDR3 reads TGTGCCAGCAGTTACTCACTCAGACAGGCTTCCTCCTACGAGCAGTACTTC. This sequence encodes CASSYSLRQASSYEQYF.

The V gene is TRBV20-1, the J gene TRBJ1-2, with a possible D match to TRBD1 (5 bases). CDR1 is DFQATT and CDR2 is SNEGSKA in the germline V gene (reference sequence). This CDR3 spans 17 amino acids. The V and J ends lost 2 bases and 8 bases respectively, with 27 bases between them. The CDR3 bases are TGCAGTGCTAGATATGGGCCCGTTGGACACCCCACGGGAGGCTACACCTTC. Its protein product is CSARYGPVGHPTGGYTF.

This clonotype turned up a few times. A read error may produce the germline difference seen at one junction end. V usage is TRBV20-1 and J usage is TRBJ2-7; TRBD1 agrees at 7 bases. This CDR3 has 14 residues. CDR1 is DFQATT and CDR2 is SNEGSKA in the germline V gene (reference sequence). CDR3 in amino acids: CGASSGTVPYEQYF. CDR3 sequence (DNA): TGCGGTGCTAGTTCCGGGACAGTTCCCTACGAGCAGTACTTC.

This clonotype was counted only a few times. V is TRBV11-2 and J is TRBJ2-3; the match to TRBD1 covers 8 bases. The germline V gene encodes CDR1 SGHAT and CDR2 FQNNGV. The trim removed 4 bases at V and 1 base at J, leaving 4 bases unmatched. CDR3 length: 15 residues. For the CDR3, the DNA is TGTGCCAGCAGCTCCCGGGACAGGCGCACAGATACGCAGTATTTT. Amino acids: CASSSRDRRTDTQYF.

This clonotype was picked up many times. V is TRBV3-1 and J is TRBJ2-3; D not resolved. The CDR3 has 13 residues. Trimming took off 1 base at V and 8 bases at J, with 10 bases between the two ends. Germline-derived CDR1 and CDR2 are LGHDT and YNNKEL (reference sequence). Here the CDR3 reads CASSQADRSTQYF. CDR3 coding DNA: TGTGCCAGCAGCCAAGCAGACCGTAGTACGCAGTATTTT.

In its sample, this clonotype was seen a few times. The chain has TRBV3-1 and TRBJ2-7; 7 nucleotides line up with TRBD1. The CDR3 runs to 14 residues. The germline gives CDR1 LGHDT, CDR2 YNNKEL (reference sequence). V gave up 4 bases and J gave up 2 bases; unmatched junction bases: 5. In nucleotides, the CDR3 is TGTGCCAGCAGCCGACAGGGAAACCCCTACGAGCAGTACTTC. Its translation: CASSRQGNPYEQYF.

This clonotype appeared a few times. The chain uses TRBV5-1 and TRBJ2-1, with 12 positions matching TRBD2. The CDR3 runs 16 residues. With V trimmed by 5 bases and J by 6 bases, 9 bases remained unmatched. Germline CDR1 SGHRS, CDR2 YFSETQ. The CDR3 here is CASSRLRGLAGNEQFF. For the CDR3, the DNA is TGCGCCAGCAGTCGACTCCGGGGACTAGCGGGCAATGAGCAGTTCTTC.

The CDR3 is CASSQTLATTYEQYF. For the CDR3, the DNA is TGCGCCAGCAGCCAGACACTAGCGACCACCTACGAGCAGTACTTC. V is TRBV4-1 and J is TRBJ2-7; 7 nucleotides agree with TRBD2. The CDR3 consists of 15 residues. V shed 3 bases, J shed 2 bases, and the junction held 7 bases outside the gene matches. Germline assignment: CDR1 MGHRA and CDR2 YSYEKL.

This clonotype showed up just a few times. The gene calls are TRBV6-2 or TRBV6-3 and TRBJ1-2, with unresolved D. CDR1 and CDR2 (germline): MNHEY, SVGEGT. This CDR3 contains 10 residues. V dropped 7 bases and J dropped 6 bases, with 6 bases sitting between them. The DNA for the CDR3 is TGTGCCAGCAAGGCTGATGGCTACACCTTC. Its translation is CASKADGYTF.

In this sample, this clonotype turned up a few times. CDR3 nucleotides: TGTGCCAGCAGTTTATACGGGACTAGATGGAATGAGCAGTTCTTC. The encoded protein is CASSLYGTRWNEQFF. V and J are TRBV27 and TRBJ2-1, with TRBD2 identical over 8 bases. Unmatched junction bases numbered 6, after V lost 1 base and J lost 7 bases. The germline gives CDR1 MNHEY, CDR2 SMNVEV (reference sequence). The CDR3 length is 15 residues.

This clonotype was recorded a few times. The chain is built from TRBV25-1 and TRBJ2-7, with no clear D. Germline V lookup: CDR1 MGHDK, CDR2 SYGVNS. CDR3 length equals 13 residues. V was pared by 8 bases and J by 3 bases, with 14 bases between. CDR3: CASGPSSHYEQYF. The CDR3 DNA reads TGTGCCAGCGGGCCCTCGTCTCACTACGAGCAGTACTTC.

This clonotype was counted a few times. The chain links TRBV4-2 to TRBJ2-7; D remains unclear. CDR3 size: 14 residues. V was shortened by 3 bases and J by 3 bases, with 12 bases between the two germline ends. The V gene's germline CDR1 is LGHNA and CDR2 YNFKEQ. Here the CDR3 reads CASSQVGPSYEQYF. In DNA, the CDR3 is TGTGCCAGCAGCCAGGTAGGGCCAAGCTACGAGCAGTACTTC.

CDR3 protein: CSAYKTGSSYNEQYF. The CDR3 bases are TGCAGTGCATACAAGACGGGGAGCTCCTACAATGAGCAGTACTTC. The chain links TRBV20-1 to TRBJ2-5, with D maybe TRBD2 (5 bases). CDR1 and CDR2 from the germline V gene are DFQATT and SNEGSKA (reference sequence). CDR3 length: 15 residues. V shed 6 bases and J shed 11 bases, with 28 bases lying between them.

V gene TRBV29-1 combines with J gene TRBJ1-1; D is ambiguous. Per germline, CDR1 SQVTM and CDR2 ANQGSEA. The CDR3 totals 11 residues. CDR3 sequence reads: CSGGRDTEAFF. CDR3 DNA sequence: TGCAGTGGAGGGAGGGACACTGAAGCTTTCTTT.

This clonotype was seen a handful of times. The rearrangement links TRBV29-1 to TRBJ2-1, with TRBD2 matching over 13 bases. Germline-derived CDR1 and CDR2 are SQVTM and ANQGSEA. This CDR3 region has 14 residues. With 8 bases clipped from V and 4 bases from J, the junction kept 5 bases outside the gene matches. CDR3 sequence (DNA): TGCAGCCCAAGACTAGCGGGAGGATACAATGAGCAGTTCTTC. Its protein product is CSPRLAGGYNEQFF.

As concerns this clonotype: One end of the junction is discordant with germline, which a read error may explain. The gene calls are TRBV12-3 or TRBV12-4 and TRBJ2-1; 8 bases fit TRBD2. The CDR3 has 14 residues. The CDR3 sequence is CASSIAGTYNEQFF. DNA of the CDR3: TGTGCCAGCAGTATAGCGGGGACCTACAATGAGCAGTTCTTC.

This rearrangement joins TRBV20-1 to TRBJ2-3; TRBD2 agrees at 14 bases. Germline CDR1 and CDR2: DFQATT and SNEGSKA (reference sequence). V shed 3 bases and J 3 bases; nucleotides not matched to a gene: 8. The length of the CDR3 is 17 residues. This CDR3 is CSASDGTSGGLTDTQYF. The CDR3, as DNA: TGCAGTGCTAGCGACGGGACTAGCGGGGGTTTGACAGATACGCAGTATTTT.

This clonotype was detected many times. The J gene is TRBJ2-5, the V gene TRBV5-1, with TRBD1 matching over 8 bases. CDR1 and CDR2 from the germline V gene are SGHRS and YFSETQ. The CDR3 is made up of 14 amino acids. The V and J ends lost 3 bases and 2 bases, in that order; junction bases with no gene match: 3. The CDR3 protein is CASSYGQGQETQYF. The CDR3 coding sequence is TGCGCCAGCAGCTACGGACAGGGTCAAGAGACCCAGTACTTC.